This TCR beta chain came from a study of shared clonotypes between healthy human individuals (dated by TCRdb to about 2020). In the study overall: The cohort comprised a couple of women and a few men aged 18 to 49 years. To estimate repertoire size and how much clonotype sharing occurs between individuals, the study deeply sequenced the blood TCR repertoires of five healthy adults. Different laboratories and diverse techniques were used to prepare libraries and sequence TCR repertoires, to increase sequencing depth and limit assay-specific biases. Per donor, leukapheresis produced somewhere between about 0.8 and 9 billion PBMCs. Per donor, three plates each were used for CD4 naive and CD4 memory, two for CD8 naive, and one for CD8 memory. Results the study describes overall, beyond this receptor: Sharing across a handful of donors was observed for roughly 5.4% of naive CD4, 3% to 4% of naive CD8, roughly 2.4% of memory CD4, and approximately 0.41% of memory CD8 clonotypes. Even with the large sequencing depth, rarefaction of the sorted-subset datasets indicated that sequencing was incomplete. Naive subsets generally had larger estimated clonotype richness than memory subsets did. Sampling was limited to blood, and TCR repertoires in tissue likely differ from TCR repertoires in blood. Compared with non-shared clonotypes, the clonotypes found in all four sorted-subset donors had higher generation probabilities. The genetic and exposure-history diversity represented was limited by the small number of donors. Pairwise subsampling led to the expectation that sequencing depth would affect the degree of clonotype sharing among donors.

The CDR3 holds 15 amino acids from the cysteine to the phenylalanine. Only the CDR3 part of the read is kept: 45 bases, read in frame from the first base. The germline V gene supplies CDR1 SGHRS and CDR2 YFSETQ. V sheds 0 bases and J sheds 2 bases, leaving 10 bases between their ends. On this clone itself: It lacks a known antigen. No per-base quality is available; no much larger clone lies one base away.

Using the deep immunoSEQ assay, TCR CDR3 regions were amplified from genomic DNA by multiplex PCR. For each cell subset, the extracted genomic DNA was distributed evenly across all wells of several immunoSEQ 96-well plates, and each plate served as one replicate. For sorted subsets, approximately 210 ng genomic DNA, equal to about 30,000 T cell genomes, was loaded into each replicate PCR. Purified libraries were quantified with a Qubit 3.0 fluorometer, sized on a Bioanalyzer 2100, and re-quantified with the KAPA Library Quantification kit. Each immunoSEQ 96-well plate was sequenced on its own single-read 150-cycle Illumina NextSeq 550 flow cell. In the paper's pipeline: Because the immunoSEQ output included only junctional sequences and no quality scores, the filtering could not be the same as the filtering used for full-length reads. Sequences were annotated with PyIR, a Python wrapper for IgBLAST v1.9, using IMGT germline references to assign V/J genes and CDR3. Reads with weak V/J assignments (E-value above 1e-6), missing CDR3, stop codons, out-of-frame junctions, or ambiguous translated residues were removed. A V3J clonotype was defined by an identical inferred V gene, J gene, and CDR3 amino acid sequence. To compute the percentage overlap between repertoires, the number of shared unique clonotypes was divided by the size of the smaller repertoire. RTK rarefaction, the Chao1 estimator, and Recon v2.1 estimates of unobserved clonotypes were used to assess repertoire richness. For all TCRbeta clonotypes obtained by the gDNA method from four donors, generation probabilities were computed with OLGA. Here the immuneACCESS table is served through TCRdb, limited to in-frame sequences with V and J called. Missing clones are a known gap in these copies; in checked studies unresolved V genes cover under half, and the rest lacks a known reason. From that table come the V and J calls and clone size; the DNA was used to work out D and trimming. The sample records around 300,000 clones, around nine tenths of which are singletons. The ten largest clones represent 15% to 20% of the sample.

Healthy HIV-negative adults with no recently reported acute infections or vaccinations were included as donors. Only Caucasian adults living in Nashville, Tennessee, USA were represented among the donors. The CD8 memory samples were a combination of magnetically selected CD45RO+ cells and CCR7-negative CD45RA+ effector memory (TemRA) cells. Blood was obtained by leukapheresis, after which PBMCs were separated by Ficoll-Histopaque density gradient centrifugation and cryopreserved in liquid nitrogen vapor phase. Purity and quantity of every magnetically sorted T cell population were checked by analytical flow cytometry. Each sorted fraction had its genomic DNA isolated and then quantified by UV absorbance on a Nanodrop 2000c.

Sequenced sample: memory CD8+ T cells sorted from blood. In light of the paper, this sample's cell subset or site label describes: CD45RO+ cells pooled with CCR7-negative TemRA cells. The chain was built from TRBV5-1 and TRBJ2-3; too little of a D gene remains to name it. The sequence derives from a man in his late teens or twenties in good health. The encoded CDR3 is CASSLEVRITDTQYF. The bases are TGCGCCAGCAGCTTGGAGGTCAGGATCACAGATACGCAGTATTTT.